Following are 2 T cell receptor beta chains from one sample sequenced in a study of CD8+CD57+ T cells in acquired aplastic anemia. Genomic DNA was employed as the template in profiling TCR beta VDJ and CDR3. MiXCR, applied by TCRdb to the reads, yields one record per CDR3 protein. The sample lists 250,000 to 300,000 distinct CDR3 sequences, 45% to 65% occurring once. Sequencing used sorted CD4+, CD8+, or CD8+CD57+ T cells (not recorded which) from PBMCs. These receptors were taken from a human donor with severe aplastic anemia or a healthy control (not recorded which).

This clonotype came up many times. The CDR3 nucleotides read TGTGCCAGCAGCCAAGAACCAGGAGGGGGAAATCAGCCCCAGCATTTT. This sequence encodes CASSQEPGGGNQPQHF. This rearrangement joins TRBV4-2 to TRBJ1-5; TRBD1 might be the D (6 bases). CDR1 LGHNA and CDR2 YNFKEQ come from the germline V gene. The CDR3 sequence is 16 residues long. With 0 bases removed from V and 4 bases from J, the gap between germline ends came to 13 bases.

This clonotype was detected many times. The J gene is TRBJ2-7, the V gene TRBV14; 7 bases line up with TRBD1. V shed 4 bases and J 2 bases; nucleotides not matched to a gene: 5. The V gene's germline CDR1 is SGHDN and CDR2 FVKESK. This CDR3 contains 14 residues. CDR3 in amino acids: CASSPTGIAYEQYF. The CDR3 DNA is TGTGCCAGCAGCCCGACAGGGATTGCCTACGAGCAGTACTTC.